In this sample, the clone carrying this T cell receptor (beta chain) turned up a few times. Its antigen is undetermined. These data belong to a study of T cells after yellow fever vaccination. Overall study: When fractions had low cell numbers, they were prepared with SMART-Seq v4 Ultra Low Input.

The CDR3 spans 14 residues. Per germline, CDR1 MNHNY and CDR2 SVGAGI (reference sequence). V shed 5 bases and J 1 base; nucleotides not matched to a gene: 5. TCRdb reanalysed the 5' RACE reads using MiXCR and keeps one entry per CDR3 protein. This table has approximately 150,000 distinct CDR3 sequences, around 9.7% appearing once. Study results and caveats: At under 98% for CD4 and 88% for CD8, most primary-vaccination clones showed up again after the booster. A small share of clonotypes appeared in both CD4 and CD8 compartments. Weaker in magnitude, the secondary response showed a faster peak on day 5 versus 15.

The source of this sequence is a man aged 18 to 29 who received the YFV17D yellow fever vaccine. The genes are TRBV6-6 and TRBJ2-7, with 7 bases aligning to TRBD1. The sample was CD8+ T cells sorted from PBMCs, taken 45 days after the yellow fever booster vaccination. The CDR3 sequence: CASSINRGSYEQYV. The CDR3 coding sequence is TGTGCCAGCAGTATCAACAGGGGTTCCTACGAGCAGTACGTC.